This is a list of T cell receptor beta chains from one sample in a study of blood T cell repertoires in COVID-19. Data came from immunoSEQ multiplex PCR; TCRdb stores just in-frame clones and leaves some out. The sample has around 180,000 clones, about nine tenths seen once. The specimen sequenced was peripheral blood. The receptors shown here come from a man between 60 and 75 years old with acute or convalescent COVID-19. Both conserved end residues are part of each CDR3. The D gene is left open where the match is weak. Where a row states a size, it is once, few, many or the class of an expanded clone; other rows omit it.

size	D	J	V	DNA	CDR3
.	TRBD1	TRBJ1-1	TRBV10-3	TGTGCCATCAGCGATCCCACAGGGGGTATGAACACTGAAGCTTTCTTT	CAISDPTGGMNTEAFF
.	TRBD1	TRBJ2-2	TRBV7-3	TGTGCCAGCAGCCCGGACAGGGTTACCGGGGAGCTGTTTTTT	CASSPDRVTGELFF
.	TRBD2	TRBJ2-4	TRBV15	TGTGCCACCAGCAGAGCGCGACTAGCGGGCGTAGCCAAAAACATTCAGTACTTC	CATSRARLAGVAKNIQYF
.	.	TRBJ2-7	TRBV5-6	TGTGCCAGCAGCCCTGGAGCCTCTACCGAGCAGTACTTC	CASSPGASTEQYF
.	TRBD1	TRBJ2-2	TRBV25-1	TGTGCCAGCACCCAGGTGGGGACAGGTTTGACCGGGGAGCTGTTTTTT	CASTQVGTGLTGELFF
.	TRBD1	TRBJ1-6	TRBV5-1	TGCGCCAGCAGCTTGCCCTGGGGACAGGGTGACTCACCCCTCCACTTT	CASSLPWGQGDSPLHF
few	.	TRBJ1-1	TRBV27	TGTGCCAGCAGTACCCAGAGGGCCCCCGGTATGGGTGAAGCTTTCTTT	CASSTQRAPGMGEAFF
.	.	TRBJ1-6	TRBV30	TGTGCCTGGACCTCTGGAGCCTTTTATAATTCACCCCTCCACTTT	CAWTSGAFYNSPLHF
.	TRBD1	TRBJ1-4	TRBV30	TGTGCCTGGAGTATAGGGACAGGGACGAATGAAAAACTGTTTTTT	CAWSIGTGTNEKLFF
.	.	TRBJ2-7	TRBV19	TGTGCCAGTAGTATTGCAGCGGGTGCCTCCTACGAGCAGTACTTC	CASSIAAGASYEQYF
.	TRBD1	TRBJ2-3	TRBV6-4	TGTGCCAGCAGGGCCGGGACAGGGACCGCAGATACGCAGTATTTT	CASRAGTGTADTQYF
.	.	TRBJ2-1	TRBV3-1/TRBV3-2	TGTGCCAGCAGCCAAGGGACTGGTACCTACAATGAGCAGTTCTTC	CASSQGTGTYNEQFF
.	TRBD1	TRBJ1-3	TRBV30	TGTGCCTGGAGAGAACAGGGGAATCGAAACACCATATATTTT	CAWREQGNRNTIYF
.	.	TRBJ2-2	TRBV27	TGTGCCAGCAGCCTAGGGACTCCAGGATGGGGGGAGCTGTTTTTT	CASSLGTPGWGELFF
.	.	TRBJ2-5	TRBV19	TGTGCCAGTAGTAGCGGTGGTGAGACCCAGTACTTC	CASSSGGETQYF
.	.	TRBJ2-3	TRBV21-1	TGTGCCAGCAATCCAATGGGGGCTATCAGAAGGAATACGCAGTATTTT	CASNPMGAIRRNTQYF
.	TRBD2	TRBJ2-1	TRBV7-8	TGTGCCAGCACCCAGGGACTAGCGGTTTACAATGAGCAGTTCTTC	CASTQGLAVYNEQFF
once	TRBD1	TRBJ2-7	TRBV7-9	TGTGCCAGCAGGCGACCACCCGGGACAGGTTCCTACGAGCAGTACTTC	CASRRPPGTGSYEQYF
.	.	TRBJ1-5	TRBV19	TGTGCCAGTACCCTATTGGGGGGGAGTCAGCCCCAGCATTTT	CASTLLGGSQPQHF
.	.	TRBJ1-4	TRBV19	TGTGCCAGTAGCCGGGACAAACATGAAAAACTGTTTTTT	CASSRDKHEKLFF
.	.	TRBJ2-4	TRBV30	TGTGCCTGGAGTGGGGGAGGCAGGCCTCCAAACATTCAGTACTTC	CAWSGGGRPPNIQYF
.	.	TRBJ1-1	TRBV3-1/TRBV3-2	TGTGCCAGCAGCCAGAGAGCGGGGGAGCCTGAAGCTTTCTTT	CASSQRAGEPEAFF
.	.	TRBJ1-1	TRBV3-1/TRBV3-2	TGTGCCAGCAGCCTCGAGGGGGCTGAAGCTTTCTTT	CASSLEGAEAFF
once	TRBD1	TRBJ1-3	TRBV7-9	TGTGCCAGCAGCTTAGGGTCAGGGGGCCGGAACACCATATATTTT	CASSLGSGGRNTIYF
once	TRBD1	TRBJ1-2	TRBV30	TGTGCCTGGAGTGGAGTCGACAGGGGGCGTTTTGGCTACACCTTC	CAWSGVDRGRFGYTF
.	.	TRBJ1-2	TRBV11-1	TGTGCCAGCAGCTCCCTGACTGGGAACTATGGCTACACCTTC	CASSSLTGNYGYTF
.	.	TRBJ2-1	TRBV18	TGTGCCAGCTCATCCAGCGAGACTGGGGGCGGTGGTGAGCAGTTCTTC	CASSSSETGGGGEQFF
once	.	TRBJ1-1	TRBV30	TGTGCCTGGAGTGGTCGTGGGAGAATACTCACTGAAGCTTTCTTT	CAWSGRGRILTEAFF
.	TRBD2	TRBJ2-3	TRBV5-1	TGCGCCAGCAGCCAGGGTAGCGGGGGGGCCCTCACAGATACGCAGTATTTT	CASSQGSGGALTDTQYF
.	.	TRBJ2-7	TRBV21-1	TGTGCCAGCAGCCCAGGGCATTTAAAAGGGCCATCCTACGAGCAGTACTTC	CASSPGHLKGPSYEQYF
few	.	TRBJ2-2	TRBV6-6	TGTGCCAGCAGTTACCAACTCGCGAACACCGGGGAGCTGTTTTTT	CASSYQLANTGELFF
.	TRBD2	TRBJ2-1	TRBV6-6	TGTGCCAGCACTAAACTAGCGGTTATCCACAATGAGCAGTTCTTC	CASTKLAVIHNEQFF
.	.	TRBJ2-1	TRBV5-1	TGCGCCAGCAGCTTGACAGCCGGAAGCTCCTACAATGAGCAGTTCTTC	CASSLTAGSSYNEQFF
.	.	TRBJ2-2	TRBV30	TGTGCCTGGAGTCCAATAGGGGGGGGCCCCCCCGGGGAGCTGTTTTTT	CAWSPIGGGPPGELFF
.	.	TRBJ2-7	TRBV24-1	TGTGCCACCAGTGATCACATGGCCTACGAGCAGTACTTC	CATSDHMAYEQYF
once	.	TRBJ2-1	TRBV7-3	TGTGCCAGCAGCTTATCTGCGGGCCCCTACAATGAGCAGTTCTTC	CASSLSAGPYNEQFF
.	.	TRBJ1-3	TRBV15	TGTGCCACCAGCAGAGAAGCGGGGAGCTCTGGAAACACCATATATTTT	CATSREAGSSGNTIYF
once	.	TRBJ1-2	TRBV7-2	TGTGCCAGCAGCTTAGGGGCCGGAGGGAACTATGGCTACACCTTC	CASSLGAGGNYGYTF
.	.	TRBJ1-1	TRBV11-3	TGTGCCAGCAGCCTGGGGGGGAAAACTGAAGCTTTCTTT	CASSLGGKTEAFF
.	TRBD1	TRBJ2-7	TRBV19	TGTGCCAGTAGTATTTCACAGGGGGCGGAAGAGCAGTACTTC	CASSISQGAEEQYF
once	.	TRBJ1-4	TRBV19	TGTGCCTGCAACGGTGCAGGGAATGAAAAACTGTTTTTT	CACNGAGNEKLFF
few	TRBD1	TRBJ1-5	TRBV24-1	TGTGCCACCAGTGCCCCCCCTGGACAGGAAGATAGCAATCAGCCCCAGCATTTT	CATSAPPGQEDSNQPQHF